This TCR beta chain derives from a study of early stage breast cancer tumors. Study-level background: About 80% of the 16 invasive tumors were ER+, PR+ and HER2-.

Some clones are missing from TCRdb's copy, which holds only in-frame ones; the method was immunoSEQ multiplex PCR. Of about 10,000 clones listed, 60% to 75% are singletons. Study findings and constraints: In about 85% of the 16 patients, blood comparison separated tumor from normal breast. Compared with adjacent normal breast tissue, tumors showed 2 to 2.5-fold greater T cell density and higher clonality.

Notes on this clone: Its antigen is unknown. Other DNA sequences of this sample code for an identical CDR3.

Germline V gene sequence: CDR1 SGHVS, CDR2 FQNEAQ. After removal of 5 bases from V and 4 bases from J, the junction contained 5 bases not matched to a gene. CDR3 length: 14 residues. The receptor comes from a person between 60 and 70 years old with breast cancer. Material: breast tumor tissue. The V gene is TRBV7-8, the J gene TRBJ1-5; 7 bases line up with TRBD1. This chain's CDR3 is CASSLNRGNQPQHF. DNA for the CDR3: TGTGCCAGCAGCCTAAACAGGGGTAATCAGCCCCAGCATTTT.